These 5 T cell receptor beta chains originate from one sample sequenced in a study of technical replicates of blood from a few donors. TCRdb's table, derived via immunoSEQ multiplex PCR, lists solely in-frame clones and lacks some. This sample carries some 78,000 clones, approximately 95% of them seen once, and the ten largest clones take roughly 0.28%. What was sequenced was T cells isolated from PBMCs. These receptor sequences come from a human donor in good health.

V is TRBV15 and J is TRBJ1-5; D not resolved. In germline, CDR1 is LNHNV, CDR2 YYDKDF (reference sequence). Between the trimmed V and J ends, which lost 0 bases and 4 bases, there was a span of 7 bases. CDR3 length: 14 residues. The CDR3 DNA reads as TGTGCCACCAGCAGAGATGGTCAGAATCAGCCCCAGCATTTT. It codes for CATSRDGQNQPQHF.

V and J are TRBV28 and TRBJ2-6; perhaps TRBD1 as D (6 bases). Trimming removed 5 bases from V and 2 bases from J, with 13 bases in between. This CDR3 contains 16 residues. Per the germline V gene, CDR1 is MDHEN and CDR2 is SYDVKM. The CDR3 reads CASSPFGGTGANVLTF. CDR3 in DNA: TGTGCCAGCAGTCCCTTTGGGGGCACTGGGGCCAACGTCCTGACTTTC.

The chain carries TRBV29-1 and TRBJ2-5, with 7 bases that match TRBD2. Germline lookup yields CDR1 SQVTM and CDR2 ANQGSEA. With V trimmed by 8 bases and J by 2 bases, 8 bases remained unmatched. This CDR3 region has 13 residues. Written as DNA, the CDR3 is TGCAGCCTGACAGCTAGCGGACAAGAGACCCAGTACTTC. It is translated as CSLTASGQETQYF.

The table lists this clone with a few counts. The chain employs TRBV11-3 and TRBJ1-1, with D unclear. Between the trimmed V and J ends, which lost 4 bases and 9 bases, there was a span of 12 bases. The CDR3 is 12 residues long. Germline CDR1 and CDR2: SGHNT and YENEEA. CDR3 sequence reads: CASSSGGSKAFF. The CDR3 DNA follows: TGTGCCAGCAGCTCAGGCGGGAGTAAAGCTTTCTTT.

The chain combines TRBV2 with TRBJ2-5; 9 nucleotides align to TRBD2. The CDR3 has 16 amino acids. V lost 2 bases and J lost 3; bases outside the gene matches: 7. From germline, CDR1 is SNHLY and CDR2 FYNNEI. CDR3 in amino acids: CASSESVAGGEETQYF. CDR3 DNA sequence: TGTGCCAGCAGTGAATCGGTTGCGGGGGGGGAAGAGACCCAGTACTTC.